The rows below give T cell receptor beta chains drawn from one sample of a study of shared clonotypes between healthy human individuals. TCRdb keeps only in-frame clones here, not all; method: immunoSEQ multiplex PCR. The sample yields approximately 500,000 clones, roughly 95% seen once. Material for sequencing was naive CD4+ T cells sorted from blood. These receptors came from a woman aged 25 to 45 in good health. The CDR3 runs from the conserved cysteine through the conserved F or W. Part of the rows lack a size; the others show once, few, many or a class for expanded clones.

TRBJ1-1,18,.,TRBV5-6,CASSLPRGGGRSNTEAFF
TRBJ1-1,14,.,TRBV5-1,CASSHQQGETEAFF
TRBJ1-3,15,few,TRBV19,CASSTDGGYANTIYF
TRBJ1-1,13,.,TRBV29-1,CSVVTTENTEAFF
TRBJ2-3,19,.,TRBV27,CASSPRRGRAMASTDTQYF
TRBJ2-7,12,once,TRBV29-1,CSVQPGSYEQYF
TRBJ2-1,16,.,TRBV9,CASSVGLAGGLGEQFF
TRBJ1-1,15,.,TRBV7-9,CASSLTGTGNTEAFF
TRBJ2-2,13,.,TRBV5-1,CASSRRQGGELFF
TRBJ2-7,15,.,TRBV6-6,CASSSPSGATYEQYF
TRBJ2-1,15,.,TRBV5-5,CASSWDFGSYNEQFF
TRBJ1-5,16,.,TRBV6-6,CASSKHSTDSSQPQHF
TRBJ2-3,15,once,TRBV30,CAWARHVGEGDTQYF
TRBJ2-5,15,.,TRBV21-1,CASSKDSLAAMDQYF
TRBJ1-2,12,few,TRBV30,CAWRNRVSGYTF
TRBJ2-7,16,.,TRBV4-1,CASSQGTSVSSYEQYF
TRBJ1-2,15,.,TRBV5-1,CASSWDRRNNYGYTF
TRBJ2-1,12,once,TRBV5-1,CASSWDRGEQFF
TRBJ2-1,14,.,TRBV28,CASASGSGRNEQFF
TRBJ2-3,16,.,TRBV7-3,CASSSGTSGSSGTQYF
TRBJ2-5,16,.,TRBV7-9,CASSPPRDRGRETQYF
TRBJ1-1,15,.,TRBV27,CASSLTAGGDTEAFF
TRBJ1-1,15,.,TRBV5-1,CASSWGTVMNTEAFF
.,16,.,TRBV28,CASRSDRVLFSYEQYF
.,15,.,TRBV5-8,CASSRPGEVIYEQYF
TRBJ1-2,16,.,TRBV7-2,CASSLAEGQANYGYTF
TRBJ1-2,13,few,TRBV11-2,CASSLEPNYGYTF
TRBJ2-2,15,.,TRBV6-4,CASREQGAESGELFF
TRBJ1-2,13,.,TRBV6-1,CASSDRPPYGYTF
TRBJ2-1,18,.,TRBV2,CASSGLGASESSYNEQFF
TRBJ2-3,13,.,TRBV19,CASSRRRMDTQYF
TRBJ1-1,14,.,TRBV10-2,CASSRQMMNTEAFF
TRBJ2-1,15,.,TRBV4-1,CASSSPATYRNEQFF
TRBJ1-2,14,.,TRBV7-9,CASSHDGGNYGYTF
TRBJ1-5,14,.,TRBV28,CASRHTGLGQPQHF
TRBJ1-1,13,.,TRBV18,CASSQGADTEAFF
TRBJ2-5,16,.,TRBV18,CASSLKGQGRKETQYF
TRBJ1-4,15,.,TRBV28,CASSLRLGAGEKLFF
TRBJ2-7,13,.,TRBV2,CASSELDRFKQYF
TRBJ1-3,15,.,TRBV27,CASSLDRGSGNTIYF
TRBJ2-7,16,.,TRBV28,CASSFRLAGGWGEQYF
TRBJ2-6,13,once,TRBV27,CASRPAGANVLTF
TRBJ1-6,14,.,TRBV5-1,CASSKWTDNSPLHF
TRBJ2-2,13,.,TRBV11-2,CASSSGRTGELFF
TRBJ2-7,15,.,TRBV6-6,CASSYAQGILHEQYF
TRBJ2-1,15,.,TRBV18,CASSPTSTAYNEQFF